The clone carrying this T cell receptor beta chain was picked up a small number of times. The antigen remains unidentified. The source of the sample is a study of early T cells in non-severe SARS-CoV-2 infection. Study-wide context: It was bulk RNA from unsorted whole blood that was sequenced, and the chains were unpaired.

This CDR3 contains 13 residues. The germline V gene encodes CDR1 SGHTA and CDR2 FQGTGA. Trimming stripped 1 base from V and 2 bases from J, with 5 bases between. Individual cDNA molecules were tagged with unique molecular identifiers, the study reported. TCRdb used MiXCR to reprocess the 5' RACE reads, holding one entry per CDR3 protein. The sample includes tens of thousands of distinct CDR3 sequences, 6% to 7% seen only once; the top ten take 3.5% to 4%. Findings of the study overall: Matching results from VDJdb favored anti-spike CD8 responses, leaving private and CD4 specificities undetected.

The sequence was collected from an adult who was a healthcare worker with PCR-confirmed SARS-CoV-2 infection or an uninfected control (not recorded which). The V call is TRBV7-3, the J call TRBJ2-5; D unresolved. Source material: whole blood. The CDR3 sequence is CASSLMAQETQYF. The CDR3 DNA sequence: TGTGCCAGCAGCTTAATGGCGCAAGAGACCCAGTACTTC.